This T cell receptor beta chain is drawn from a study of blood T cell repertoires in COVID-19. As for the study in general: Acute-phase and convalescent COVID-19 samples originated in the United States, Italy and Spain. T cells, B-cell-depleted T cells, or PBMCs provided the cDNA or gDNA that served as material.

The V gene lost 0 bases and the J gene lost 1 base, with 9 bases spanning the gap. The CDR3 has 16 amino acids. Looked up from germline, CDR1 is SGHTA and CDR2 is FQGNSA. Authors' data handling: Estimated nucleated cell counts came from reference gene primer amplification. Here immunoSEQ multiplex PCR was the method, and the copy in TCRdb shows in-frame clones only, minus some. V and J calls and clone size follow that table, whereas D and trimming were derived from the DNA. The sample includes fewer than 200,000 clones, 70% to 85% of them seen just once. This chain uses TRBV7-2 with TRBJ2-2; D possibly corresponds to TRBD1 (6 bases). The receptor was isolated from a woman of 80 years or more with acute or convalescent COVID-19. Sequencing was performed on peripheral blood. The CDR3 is CASSLAPRGNTGELFF. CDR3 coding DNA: TGTGCCAGCAGCTTAGCACCCAGGGGGAACACCGGGGAGCTGTTTTTT.